This TCR beta chain was sequenced for a study of T cell responses to AZD1222 COVID-19 vaccine. To note about this clone: Antigen: not known.

Second doses were pooled across both intervals (about 4 or about 12 weeks). The method was immunoSEQ multiplex PCR; TCRdb's version includes in-frame clones alone and lacks a portion of them. The data show about 100,000 clones, around 90% seen once. J was trimmed by 8 bases and V by 0 bases; bases with no gene match: 11. The CDR3 has 16 amino acids. Germline assignment: CDR1 MGHRA and CDR2 YSYEKL. Study-wide results and limits: Donors were chiefly white British, with a greater number of females, and clonal diversity was perhaps underestimated. Spike-wide coverage was observed for vaccine-associated CD4 TCRs, with dominant responses at 160-218 and 743-854. Reports indicate that nearly half of spike-specific TCRs are directed at unmutated variant regions.

This sample comprised peripheral blood, obtained 28 days after the second AZD1222 dose. The chain recombines TRBV4-1 with TRBJ1-2; 8 bases are shared with TRBD1. This sequence originates from an adult who received the AZD1222 COVID-19 vaccine. CDR3 in DNA: TGCGCCAGCAGCCAAGATTCAGGGGGCACCCTAGGGGGCTACACCTTC. Translating gives CASSQDSGGTLGGYTF.